The 23 T cell receptor beta chains presented below share a single source sample, sequenced in a study of blood T cells in healthy people across ages. Primed by a sample-barcoded 5' primer and a J-beta primer mix, a second PCR proceeded for about 7 to 12 cycles. TCRdb passed the 5' RACE reads through MiXCR, listing each CDR3 protein once. The sample has 650,000 to 700,000 distinct CDR3 sequences, approximately 31% seen once. Sequencing was carried out using blood. These receptors were taken from a woman at least 80 years old in good health.

With respect to this clonotype: Given a much more abundant clone one base away, this may be a read error. The V gene is TRBV9, the J gene TRBJ2-3; D unresolved. The CDR3 contains 14 residues. Germline assignment: CDR1 SGDLS and CDR2 YYNGEE. The CDR3 loop reads CVSSVEQSTDTQYF. The CDR3, as DNA: TGTGTCAGCAGCGTAGAACAGAGCACAGATACGCAGTATTTT.

This clonotype was recorded at least ten times. The V and J genes are TRBV11-1 and TRBJ2-5; perhaps TRBD2 as D (5 bases). V was clipped by 2 bases and J by 7 bases, with 8 bases between them. The germline gives CDR1 SGHAT, CDR2 FQDESV (reference sequence). The CDR3 is made up of 12 amino acids. Here the CDR3 reads CASSLSRGTQYF. The CDR3 DNA sequence: TGTGCCAGCAGCTTATCTCGGGGGACCCAGTACTTC. The variable domain in full, with the rest retrieved from reference TRBV11-1 and TRBJ2-5, is EAEVAQSPRYKITEKSQAVAFWCDPISGHATLYWYRQILGQGPELLVQFQDESVVDDSQLPKDRFSAERLKGVDSTLKIQPAELGDSAMYLCASSLSRGTQYFGPGTRLLVL.

The chain carries TRBV20-1 and TRBJ2-3, with 10 bases lining up with TRBD2. Germline V gives CDR1 DFQATT, CDR2 SNEGSKA (reference sequence). The CDR3 spans 17 residues. V lost 0 bases and J lost 1; bases outside the gene matches: 7. In DNA, the CDR3 is TGCAGTGCTAGAGATGTCCGGACTAGCGGTCGCACAGATACGCAGTATTTT. This codes for CSARDVRTSGRTDTQYF.

This clonotype turned up a few times. The chain combines TRBV20-1 with TRBJ1-1; 9 bases fit TRBD1. V dropped 6 bases and J dropped 10; count of bases not matched to a gene: 12. CDR3 length: 13 amino acids. The germline CDR1 and CDR2 sequences are DFQATT and SNEGSKA (reference sequence). The CDR3 DNA reads as TGCAGTGCCGCCCGGGACAGGGTAGCGGCAGCTTTCTTT. It specifies CSAARDRVAAAFF.

Of note for this clonotype: A much larger clone sits a single nucleotide away, making a read error possible. V gene TRBV6-5 combines with J gene TRBJ1-1; TRBD1 matches at 9 bases. The junction had 8 bases not matched to a gene; V was cut back by 6 bases and J by 3 bases. Germline V lookup: CDR1 MNHEY, CDR2 SVGAGI. The CDR3 runs 15 residues. CDR3 residues: CASSKGQGLDTEAFF. In DNA, the CDR3 is TGTGCCAGCAGCAAGGGACAGGGATTGGACACTGAAGCTTTCTTT.

The CDR3, as DNA: TGTGCCAGCCGAGCTTACGCTAGCGGGGGGAACACCGGGGAGCTGTTTTTT. Its protein product is CASRAYASGGNTGELFF. The V gene is TRBV6-1, the J gene TRBJ2-2, with 10 bases fitting TRBD2. The J segment lost 1 base and the V segment lost 8 bases, leaving 10 bases of the junction unmatched. CDR1 is MNHNS and CDR2 is SASEGT in the germline V gene. The CDR3 has 17 residues.

V and J are TRBV11-1 and TRBJ2-5; 10 nucleotides match TRBD1. Per germline, CDR1 SGHAT and CDR2 FQDESV (reference sequence). The V segment lost 4 bases and the J segment 3 bases; nucleotides outside the gene matches: 14. The CDR3 has 18 amino acids. In DNA form, the CDR3 reads TGTGCCAGCAGCTCCTTCGTCTCGAGGACAGGGGGAAAAGAGACCCAGTACTTC. This codes for CASSSFVSRTGGKETQYF.

The chain uses TRBV21-1 and TRBJ2-7; the table calls TRBD1, which could not be checked here. TRBV21-1 has pseudogene status. The CDR3 is 15 residues long. The CDR3 here is CASRARGDRPQQQYF. The CDR3 DNA is TGTGCCAGCAGAGCGAGGGGGGACAGACCCCAACAGCAGTACTTC.

This clonotype was detected only a few times. The chain couples TRBV6-6 to TRBJ2-1, with D uncertain. Per germline, CDR1 MNHNY and CDR2 SVGAGI (reference sequence). This CDR3 contains 13 residues. The ends were cut back, 6 bases at V and 4 bases at J, with 10 bases in the middle. The CDR3 DNA reads as TGTGCCAGCAGGACCGGTTCGTACAATGAGCAGTTCTTC. Its protein product is CASRTGSYNEQFF.

The table lists this clonotype with many counts. This chain uses TRBV20-1 with TRBJ2-5; 11 nucleotides align to TRBD2. Germline CDR1 reads DFQATT; CDR2 reads SNEGSKA (reference sequence). The CDR3 has 16 residues. Germline trimming cut 3 bases from V and 2 bases from J; bases unmatched to any gene: 8. In DNA, the CDR3 is TGCAGTGCTAGCCCCAGACTAGCGGGGAAACAAGAGACCCAGTACTTC. It codes for CSASPRLAGKQETQYF.

This sequence joins TRBV19 and TRBJ1-2; D gene unclear. V was cut by 4 bases and J by 4 bases, with 13 bases left in between. Germline assignment: CDR1 LNHDA and CDR2 SQIVND (reference sequence). CDR3 length equals 14 residues. CDR3 protein: CASSKFTWGYGYTF. The CDR3 DNA reads as TGTGCCAGTAGTAAATTTACCTGGGGCTATGGCTACACCTTC.

The V call is TRBV7-2, the J call TRBJ2-7, with unresolved D. The assigned J gene may be wrong: the sequence end matches TRBJ2-5 better. CDR1 is SGHTA and CDR2 is FQGNSA in the germline V gene. This CDR3 spans 12 amino acids. The DNA of the CDR3 is TGTGCCAGCAGCAATTTCAAAGAGACCCAGTACTTC. Translated, it gives CASSNFKETQYF.

This clonotype was seen many times. V and J are TRBV18 and TRBJ2-3; no definite D call. The V gene lost 6 bases and the J gene lost 0 bases, with 7 bases spanning the gap. From germline, CDR1 is KGHSH and CDR2 LQKENI. This CDR3 comprises 13 residues. This CDR3 is CASSQVSTDTQYF. CDR3 DNA: TGTGCCAGCTCCCAAGTGAGCACAGATACGCAGTATTTT. The complete variable domain, with remaining parts taken from reference TRBV18 and TRBJ2-3, reads NAGVMQNPRHLVRRRGQEARLRCSPMKGHSHVYWYRQLPEEGLKFMVYLQKENIIDESGMPKERFSAEFPKEGPSILRIQQVVRGDSAAYFCASSQVSTDTQYFGPGTRLTVL.

This clonotype was found a few times. The V call is TRBV9, the J call TRBJ2-2, with D possibly matching TRBD2 (5 bases). The germline gives CDR1 SGDLS, CDR2 YYNGEE. The germline V and J ends were trimmed by 0 bases and 0 bases, with 12 bases remaining between them. CDR3 length: 17 amino acids. CDR3 DNA: TGTGCCAGCAGCGTAGCTTCTGCAGCGGCGAACACCGGGGAGCTGTTTTTT. Translation: CASSVASAAANTGELFF.

This clonotype was counted many times. V gene TRBV11-1 combines with J gene TRBJ2-1; no firm D call. In germline, CDR1 is SGHAT, CDR2 FQDESV (reference sequence). Deletions cut 6 bases from V and 0 bases from J, with 6 bases between. The CDR3 has 13 residues. In DNA, the CDR3 is TGTGCCAGCAGTAGGAGCTCCTACAATGAGCAGTTCTTC. Protein product: CASSRSSYNEQFF.

This clonotype was picked up many times. The chain employs TRBV28 and TRBJ2-5; D remains ambiguous. The germline V gene has CDR1 MDHEN and CDR2 SYDVKM. CDR3 length: 14 amino acids. Trimming removed 2 bases at V and 7 bases at J, with 14 bases between. This CDR3 is CASSLDRPDGTQYF. The CDR3 coding sequence is TGTGCCAGCAGTTTAGACCGGCCGGACGGGACCCAGTACTTC.

The V call is TRBV27, the J call TRBJ2-7; 8 positions match TRBD1. CDR1 and CDR2 from the germline V gene are MNHEY and SMNVEV (reference sequence). The junction had 11 bases not matched to a gene; V was cut back by 8 bases and J by 2 bases. The CDR3 sequence is 15 residues long. The DNA of the CDR3 is TGTGCCAGCTACCCACAGGGGGGCCGGCCCTACGAGCAGTACTTC. Its translation: CASYPQGGRPYEQYF.

The genes are TRBV20-1 and TRBJ1-1; 10 bases match TRBD1. J gave up 6 bases and V 1 base, and 5 bases lay outside the gene matches. The germline V gene has CDR1 DFQATT and CDR2 SNEGSKA (reference sequence). The CDR3 consists of 14 residues. CDR3 amino acids: CSARGGGTGAEAFF. CDR3 sequence (DNA): TGCAGTGCTAGAGGGGGGGGGACAGGGGCTGAAGCTTTCTTT.

The chain links TRBV10-3 to TRBJ2-5; 9 bases are shared with TRBD2. This CDR3 comprises 16 residues. CDR1 and CDR2 (germline): ENHRY, SYGVKD. After removal of 9 bases from V and 2 bases from J, the junction contained 13 bases not matched to a gene. CDR3 region: CAIGASGTSKQETQYF. The CDR3 nucleotides are TGTGCCATAGGGGCTAGCGGGACCTCGAAACAAGAGACCCAGTACTTC.

This chain joins TRBV9 and TRBJ1-1, with D possibly being TRBD1 (5 bases). Trimming shortened V by 4 bases and J by 4 bases, and 20 bases separated the two germline ends. Germline CDR1 is SGDLS and CDR2 is YYNGEE. This CDR3 spans 16 amino acids. The CDR3 reads CASSRSHGGYGTEAFF. CDR3 in DNA: TGTGCCAGCAGCCGGAGCCATGGGGGGTACGGCACTGAAGCTTTCTTT.

This clonotype was seen repeatedly, ten times or more. Compared with germline, one end of the junction differs, possibly owing to a read error. J is TRBJ1-1 and V is TRBV13; the D gene is possibly TRBD1 (6 bases). Germline V gene sequence: CDR1 PRHDT, CDR2 FYEKMQ (reference sequence). CDR3 size: 15 residues. CDR3 DNA: TGTGCCAGCAGTTTAGGGGGTGGAACGAGCACTGAAGCTTTCTTT. Translation gives CASSLGGGTSTEAFF. The full variable domain, completed using reference TRBV13 and TRBJ1-1, is AAGVIQSPRHLIKEKRETATLKCYPIPRHDTVYWYQQGPGQDPQFLISFYEKMQSDKGSIPDRFSAQQFSDYHSELNMSSLELGDSALYFCASSLGGGTSTEAFFGQGTRLTVV.

The chain has TRBV7-9 and TRBJ2-2; D possibly corresponds to TRBD2 (7 bases). The ends were cut back, 6 bases at V and 3 bases at J, with 29 bases in the middle. This CDR3 comprises 20 residues. Germline V gene sequence: CDR1 SEHNR, CDR2 FQNEAQ (reference sequence). CDR3 DNA sequence: TGTGCCAGCAGTCCTAGGCGGGGGCTACGGGGCCTCACGGACACCGGGGAGCTGTTTTTT. Protein sequence: CASSPRRGLRGLTDTGELFF.

In this sample, this clonotype turned up a few times. The rearrangement joins TRBV20-1 to TRBJ2-1, with 11 positions matching TRBD2. The CDR3 has 15 residues. CDR1 and CDR2 from the germline V gene are DFQATT and SNEGSKA (reference sequence). V gave up 6 bases and J gave up 7 bases; unmatched junction bases: 11. The CDR3 sequence: CSAASSGGTRNEQFF. The CDR3 DNA sequence: TGCAGTGCGGCTTCTAGCGGGGGGACCCGGAATGAGCAGTTCTTC.